The 10 T cell receptor beta chains below come from one sample, sequenced in a study of CD8 T cells in ankylosing spondylitis (dated by TCRdb to the late 2010s). The library was generated by 5' RACE. Data came from an Illumina HiSeq 2500. TCRdb ran its own pipeline on the public reads, namely fastp trimming at Q25 and MiXCR clone calling, and kept in-frame beta chains. Records with the same CDR3 protein are collapsed into one entry carrying the most frequent genes and DNA. The sample table contains about 500,000 distinct CDR3 sequences; only one count was recorded for roughly 13% of them. The top ten hold about 6.5% of the sample. For these TCRs, the target antigens are not known. The full study reports these points: A TCR beta motif made up of roughly eight highly homologous amino acid variants appeared to be characteristic of blood from ankylosing spondylitis patients.

Sequencing used blood, either unsorted or a sorted T cell fraction (not recorded which). Receptor source: a male donor with ankylosing spondylitis.

CDR3 in amino acids: CASSSRPGTDTQYF. CDR3 DNA: TGCGCCAGCAGCTCCCGACCAGGGACCGATACGCAGTATTTT. The rearrangement uses TRBV5-1 and TRBJ2-3; D could derive from TRBD1 or TRBD2 (5 bases each). The CDR3 covers 14 residues. CDR1 SGHRS and CDR2 YFSETQ come from the germline V gene. V dropped 3 bases and J dropped 6 bases, with 14 bases sitting between them.

This clonotype was recorded a few times. The chain joins TRBV12-3 or TRBV12-4 to TRBJ1-1, with no clear D. The CDR3 length is 15 residues. V lost 3 bases and J lost 3, with 14 bases in between. The DNA of the CDR3 is TGTGCCAGCAGTTTGCAGTCTATCCCTTACACTGAAGCTTTCTTT. Translated, it gives CASSLQSIPYTEAFF.

The gene calls are TRBV12-3 or TRBV12-4 and TRBJ1-2; D ambiguous. The CDR3 runs to 13 residues. Trimming shortened V by 5 bases and J by 3 bases, and 10 bases separated the two germline ends. CDR3 in amino acids: CASSPQEDYGYTF. The CDR3 nucleotides are TGTGCCAGCAGTCCCCAGGAGGACTATGGCTACACCTTC.

Remarks on this clonotype: One base away lies a much larger clone, so this may be a sequencing read error. The rearrangement joins TRBV5-1 to TRBJ2-7, with D perhaps matching TRBD2 (7 bases). This CDR3 comprises 14 residues. Looked up from germline, CDR1 is SGHRS and CDR2 is YFSETQ. The CDR3 coding sequence is TGCGCCAGCAGTCCAGGACGGGGGGCTGACGAGCAGCACGTC. It encodes CASSPGRGADEQHV.

This clonotype turned up a few times. The rearrangement uses TRBV25-1 and TRBJ1-1; a possible D gene is TRBD1 (5 bases). Germline CDR1 reads MGHDK; CDR2 reads SYGVNS. The V end lost 5 bases, the J end lost 3 bases, and 19 bases lay between the germline ends. The CDR3 consists of 16 residues. In DNA form, the CDR3 reads TGTGCCAGCAGTCCCCTTAGAGGGGTTTTGGACACTGAAGCTTTCTTT. Protein: CASSPLRGVLDTEAFF.

This clonotype was recorded a few times. The chain joins TRBV5-1 to TRBJ2-3, with 9 positions matching TRBD2. Looked up from germline, CDR1 is SGHRS and CDR2 is YFSETQ. V dropped 0 bases and J dropped 4; count of bases not matched to a gene: 6. The CDR3 consists of 16 residues. In DNA, the CDR3 is TGCGCCAGCAGCTTGGGACTAGCGGTCACCCCAGATACGCAGTATTTT. Translating it yields CASSLGLAVTPDTQYF.

A few counts support this clonotype. The chain is built from TRBV18 and TRBJ1-5; a weak D match, TRBD1 (5 bases). Between the trimmed V and J ends, which lost 7 bases and 0 bases, there was a span of 16 bases. From germline, CDR1 is KGHSH and CDR2 LQKENI. The CDR3 covers 16 residues. CDR3 amino acids: CASFRGLRVSNQPQHF. CDR3 in DNA: TGTGCCAGCTTCCGGGGCCTAAGGGTTAGCAATCAGCCCCAGCATTTT.

The genes are TRBV10-3 and TRBJ2-5; D possibly uses TRBD1 or TRBD2 (5 bases each). From germline, CDR1 is ENHRY and CDR2 SYGVKD. The length of the CDR3 is 13 residues. The V end lost 6 bases, the J end lost 2 bases, and 10 bases lay between the germline ends. The CDR3 protein is CAISWDGQETQYF. The DNA of the CDR3 is TGTGCCATCAGCTGGGACGGACAAGAGACCCAGTACTTC.

This clonotype was seen a handful of times. V gene TRBV10-2 combines with J gene TRBJ2-2; D may be TRBD1 (5 bases). The CDR3 covers 15 residues. CDR1 and CDR2 from the germline V gene are WSHSY and SAAADI. V was pared by 7 bases and J by 2 bases, with 14 bases between. The CDR3 region has the DNA TGCGCCAGCAAATGGGTCAGGGCAAACACCGGGGAGCTGTTTTTT. Protein sequence: CASKWVRANTGELFF.

V gene TRBV20-1 combines with J gene TRBJ1-1; D is undetermined. Per the germline V gene, CDR1 is DFQATT and CDR2 is SNEGSKA (reference sequence). Deletions cut 5 bases from V and 7 bases from J, with 14 bases between. The CDR3 runs 12 residues. In nucleotides, the CDR3 is TGCAGTGCTGGTGGGCGGGAGGATGAAGCTTTCTTT. This encodes CSAGGREDEAFF.